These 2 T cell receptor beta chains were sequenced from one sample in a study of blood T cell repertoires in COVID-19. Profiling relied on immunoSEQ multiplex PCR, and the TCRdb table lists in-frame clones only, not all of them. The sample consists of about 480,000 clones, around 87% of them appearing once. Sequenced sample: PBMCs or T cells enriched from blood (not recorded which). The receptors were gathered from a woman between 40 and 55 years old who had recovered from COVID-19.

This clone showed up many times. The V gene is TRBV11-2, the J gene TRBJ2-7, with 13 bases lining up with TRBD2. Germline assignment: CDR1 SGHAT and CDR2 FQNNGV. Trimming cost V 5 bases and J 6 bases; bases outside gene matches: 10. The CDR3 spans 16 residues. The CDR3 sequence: CASSPGLAGASREQYF. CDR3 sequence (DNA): TGTGCCAGCAGCCCCGGACTAGCGGGAGCTTCACGCGAGCAGTACTTC.

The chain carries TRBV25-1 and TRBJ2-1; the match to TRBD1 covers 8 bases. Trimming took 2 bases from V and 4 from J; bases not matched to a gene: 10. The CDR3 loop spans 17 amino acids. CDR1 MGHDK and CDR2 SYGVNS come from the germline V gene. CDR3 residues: CASSELMTGDRYNEQFF. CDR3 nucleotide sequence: TGTGCCAGCAGTGAACTGATGACAGGGGATAGGTACAATGAGCAGTTCTTC.